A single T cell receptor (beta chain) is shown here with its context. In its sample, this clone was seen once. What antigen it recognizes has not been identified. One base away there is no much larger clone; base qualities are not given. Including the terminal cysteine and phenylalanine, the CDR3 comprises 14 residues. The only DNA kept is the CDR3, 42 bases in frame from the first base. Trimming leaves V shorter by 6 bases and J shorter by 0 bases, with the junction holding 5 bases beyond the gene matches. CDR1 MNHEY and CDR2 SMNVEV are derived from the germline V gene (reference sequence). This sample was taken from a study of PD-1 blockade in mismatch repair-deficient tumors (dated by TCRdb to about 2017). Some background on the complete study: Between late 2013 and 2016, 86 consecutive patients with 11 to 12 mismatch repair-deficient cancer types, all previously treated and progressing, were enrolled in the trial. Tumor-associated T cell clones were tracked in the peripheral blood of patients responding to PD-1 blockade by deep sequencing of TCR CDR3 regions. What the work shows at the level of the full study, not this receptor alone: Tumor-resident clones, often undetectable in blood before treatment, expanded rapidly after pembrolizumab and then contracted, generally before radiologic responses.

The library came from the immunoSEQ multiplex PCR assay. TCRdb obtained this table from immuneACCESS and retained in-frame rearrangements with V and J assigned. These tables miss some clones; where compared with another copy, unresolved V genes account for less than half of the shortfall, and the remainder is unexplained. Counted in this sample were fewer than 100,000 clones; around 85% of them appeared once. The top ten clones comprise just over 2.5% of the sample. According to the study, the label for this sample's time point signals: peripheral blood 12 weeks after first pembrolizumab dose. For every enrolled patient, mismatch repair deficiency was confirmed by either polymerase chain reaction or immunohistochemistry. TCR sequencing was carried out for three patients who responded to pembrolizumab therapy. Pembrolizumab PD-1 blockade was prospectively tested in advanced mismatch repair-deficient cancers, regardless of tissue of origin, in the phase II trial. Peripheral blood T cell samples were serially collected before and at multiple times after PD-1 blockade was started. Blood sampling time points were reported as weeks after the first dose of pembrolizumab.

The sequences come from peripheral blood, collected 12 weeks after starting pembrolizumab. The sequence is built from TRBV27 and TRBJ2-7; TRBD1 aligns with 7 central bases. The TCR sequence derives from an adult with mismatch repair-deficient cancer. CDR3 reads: CASRNRGSSYEQYF. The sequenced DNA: TGTGCCAGCAGAAACAGGGGAAGCTCCTACGAGCAGTACTTC.